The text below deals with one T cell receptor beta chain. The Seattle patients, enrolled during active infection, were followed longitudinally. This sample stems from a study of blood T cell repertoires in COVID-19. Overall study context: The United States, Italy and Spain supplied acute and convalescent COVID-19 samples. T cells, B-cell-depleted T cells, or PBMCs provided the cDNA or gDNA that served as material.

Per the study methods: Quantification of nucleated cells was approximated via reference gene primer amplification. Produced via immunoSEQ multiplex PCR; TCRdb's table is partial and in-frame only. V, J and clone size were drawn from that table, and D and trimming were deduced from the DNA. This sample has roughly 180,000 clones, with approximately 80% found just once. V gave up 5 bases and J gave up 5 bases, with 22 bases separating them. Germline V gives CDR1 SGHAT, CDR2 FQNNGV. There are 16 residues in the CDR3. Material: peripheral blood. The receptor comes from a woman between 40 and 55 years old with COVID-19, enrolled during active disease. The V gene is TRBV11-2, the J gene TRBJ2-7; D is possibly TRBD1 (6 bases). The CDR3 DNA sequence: TGTGCCAGCAGCCTCATCATTACAGGGTGGTTGAACGAGCAGTACTTC. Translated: CASSLIITGWLNEQYF.